The 25 T cell receptor beta chains given below trace back to one sample, sequenced in a study of blood T cell repertoires in COVID-19. Only in-frame clones appear in the TCRdb table, and some are missing; sequencing was by immunoSEQ multiplex PCR. The table has 310,000 or so clones, 70% to 90% seen once. The sequencing sample was made of PBMCs or T cells enriched from blood (not recorded which). The receptors were sampled from a woman aged 30 to 39 who had recovered from COVID-19.

The V gene is TRBV10-3, the J gene TRBJ1-2; TRBD1 agrees at 7 bases. CDR3 length: 16 amino acids. V was pared by 2 bases and J by 8 bases, with 14 bases of the junction left unmatched. Germline values: CDR1 ENHRY, CDR2 SYGVKD. Here the CDR3 reads CAISEKRQGGVEGYTF. CDR3 coding DNA: TGTGCCATCAGTGAGAAGCGACAGGGAGGCGTCGAAGGCTACACCTTC.

The rearrangement joins TRBV11-2 to TRBJ1-4; no definite D call. CDR3 length equals 14 residues. Trimming removed 3 bases from V and 7 bases from J, with 12 bases in between. The germline gives CDR1 SGHAT, CDR2 FQNNGV. The chain's CDR3 is CASSLVPRGEKLFF. For the CDR3, the DNA is TGTGCCAGCAGCTTGGTGCCCCGGGGTGAAAAACTGTTTTTT.

This clone showed up just once. This chain joins TRBV7-6 and TRBJ2-5, with 7 bases matching TRBD2. CDR3 size: 14 residues. Germline CDR1 reads SGHVS; CDR2 reads FNYEAQ. Trimming removed 5 bases from V and 1 base from J; junction bases left unmatched: 4. CDR3 nucleotide sequence: TGTGCCAGCAGCCTGGGCGGGGGCCAAGAGACCCAGTACTTC. It is translated as CASSLGGGQETQYF.

This chain links TRBV29-1 with TRBJ1-2, with D hard to call. Trimming left V 1 base short and J 5 bases short, with 5 bases between. This CDR3 is built from 11 residues. Looked up from germline, CDR1 is SQVTM and CDR2 is ANQGSEA. The CDR3 loop is CSVEGGYGYTF. DNA of the CDR3: TGCAGCGTTGAAGGAGGGTATGGCTACACCTTC.

The rearrangement uses TRBV5-1 and TRBJ2-6, with TRBD2 as a possible D gene (6 bases). The CDR3 loop spans 18 amino acids. Trimming took 0 bases from V and 0 from J, leaving 13 bases between them. Germline V gene data show CDR1 as SGHRS and CDR2 as YFSETQ. In DNA, the CDR3 is TGCGCCAGCAGCTTGGGTAGAGGGACTTCCTCTGGGGCCAACGTCCTGACTTTC. Encoded protein: CASSLGRGTSSGANVLTF.

The V gene is TRBV5-4, the J gene TRBJ2-5; D gene unclear. Germline loops: CDR1 SGHNT, CDR2 YYREEE (reference sequence). CDR3 length equals 14 residues. The V gene lost 0 bases and the J gene lost 1 base, with 7 bases spanning the gap. Here the CDR3 DNA reads TGTGCCAGCAGCTTGGGTTCTACCCAAGAGACCCAGTACTTC. Its protein product is CASSLGSTQETQYF.

This chain connects TRBV6-5 to TRBJ1-2; D possibly corresponds to TRBD1 (6 bases). The V and J ends lost 6 bases and 6 bases respectively, with 14 bases between them. The CDR3 has 13 amino acids. The V gene's germline CDR1 is MNHEY and CDR2 SVGAGI. Here the CDR3 reads CASSLQGWDGYTF. The CDR3 DNA follows: TGTGCCAGCAGCCTACAGGGCTGGGATGGCTACACCTTC.

This chain uses TRBV5-4 with TRBJ1-4; D might be TRBD1 (5 bases). Germline loops: CDR1 SGHNT, CDR2 YYREEE (reference sequence). Trimming took off 0 bases at V and 0 bases at J, with 9 bases between the two ends. This CDR3 region has 16 residues. The CDR3 region is CASSLGHRTTNEKLFF. CDR3 in DNA: TGTGCCAGCAGCTTGGGGCACAGGACAACTAATGAAAAACTGTTTTTT.

The chain carries TRBV20-1 and TRBJ1-1; 9 nucleotides match TRBD1. Losses at the gene ends were 3 bases for V and 5 bases for J; bases not matched to a gene: 7. The germline V gene has CDR1 DFQATT and CDR2 SNEGSKA (reference sequence). This CDR3 contains 14 residues. The CDR3, as DNA: TGCAGTGCTAGTTTGGGACAGGGCGTAACTGAAGCTTTCTTT. Residues: CSASLGQGVTEAFF.

The sample holds one count of this clone. The chain joins TRBV5-6 to TRBJ1-1; 8 nucleotides align to TRBD1. Trimming removed 3 bases from V and 7 bases from J; junction bases left unmatched: 8. CDR1 SGHDT and CDR2 YYEEEE come from the germline V gene. The CDR3 loop spans 14 amino acids. CDR3 DNA sequence: TGTGCCAGCAGCTCAACGCACAGGGGGTATGAAGCTTTCTTT. It codes for CASSSTHRGYEAFF.

The table lists this clone with a few counts. V usage is TRBV5-1 and J usage is TRBJ1-6, with 8 nucleotides matching TRBD1. The CDR3 totals 16 residues. The V gene end was trimmed by 6 bases and the J gene end by 7 bases; junction bases not matched to a gene: 12. Germline CDR1 and CDR2: SGHRS and YFSETQ. The CDR3 DNA is TGCGCCAGCACCGATATAAGGACAGGGACAAATTCACCCCTCCACTTT. Protein sequence: CASTDIRTGTNSPLHF.

V is TRBV7-3 and J is TRBJ2-2; 7 nucleotides agree with TRBD1. Germline CDR1 and CDR2: SGHTA and FQGTGA. The CDR3 is 14 amino acids. The junction had 7 bases not matched to a gene; V was cut back by 5 bases and J by 7 bases. The CDR3 region is CASSEQGTGGELFF. In nucleotides, the CDR3 is TGTGCCAGCAGCGAACAGGGGACCGGCGGGGAGCTGTTTTTT. The whole variable domain, filled in from reference TRBV7-3 and TRBJ2-2, reads GAGVSQTPSNKVTEKGKYVELRCDPISGHTALYWYRQSLGQGPEFLIYFQGTGAADDSGLPNDRFFAVRPEGSVSTLKIQRTERGDSAVYLCASSEQGTGGELFFGEGSRLTVL.

The rearrangement links TRBV6-2 or TRBV6-3 to TRBJ2-2; 7 bases map to TRBD1. J lost 8 bases, V lost 4 bases, and 4 bases had no gene match. Germline V gene sequence: CDR1 MNHEY, CDR2 SVGEGT. The CDR3 extends over 13 amino acids. CDR3 sequence: CASSSTGSGELFF. CDR3 DNA sequence: TGTGCCAGCAGTTCGACAGGGTCTGGGGAGCTGTTTTTT.

The chain joins TRBV5-1 to TRBJ1-1; 8 bases are a match to TRBD1. The CDR3 runs 18 residues. The J segment lost 7 bases and the V segment lost 0 bases, leaving 17 bases of the junction unmatched. Germline-derived CDR1 and CDR2 are SGHRS and YFSETQ. The CDR3 loop reads CASSLDQGAERVGHEAFF. CDR3 sequence (DNA): TGCGCCAGCAGCTTGGATCAGGGGGCCGAGAGGGTGGGACATGAAGCTTTCTTT.

The table lists this clone with a few counts. The identical CDR3 is also encoded by other nucleotide sequences in the sample. The DNA of the CDR3 is TGCGCCAGCAGCTTGGCCGGGAACTATGGCTACACCTTC. Its protein is CASSLAGNYGYTF. The chain has TRBV5-1 and TRBJ1-2; D not resolved. Between the trimmed V and J ends, which lost 0 bases and 2 bases, there was a span of 5 bases. This CDR3 contains 13 residues. The germline CDR1 and CDR2 sequences are SGHRS and YFSETQ.

V is TRBV15 and J is TRBJ1-3; 8 bases agree with TRBD1. The CDR3 consists of 16 residues. The germline V gene has CDR1 LNHNV and CDR2 YYDKDF (reference sequence). Germline trimming cut 5 bases from V and 0 bases from J; bases unmatched to any gene: 6. The CDR3 region has the DNA TGTGCCACCAGCTCCTGGACAGGGCCCTCTGGAAACACCATATATTTT. It yields the protein CATSSWTGPSGNTIYF.

This clone was seen only a few times. The V and J genes are TRBV7-3 and TRBJ1-1; possibly TRBD1 for D (5 bases). Trimming removed 5 bases at V and 7 bases at J, with 14 bases between. Per germline, CDR1 SGHTA and CDR2 FQGTGA. The CDR3 has 13 residues. CDR3 region: CASSLDNFGEAFF. The CDR3 DNA reads as TGTGCCAGCAGCCTGGACAACTTCGGTGAAGCTTTCTTT. The complete variable domain, with remaining parts taken from reference TRBV7-3 and TRBJ1-1, reads GAGVSQTPSNKVTEKGKYVELRCDPISGHTALYWYRQSLGQGPEFLIYFQGTGAADDSGLPNDRFFAVRPEGSVSTLKIQRTERGDSAVYLCASSLDNFGEAFFGQGTRLTVV.

The rearrangement joins TRBV9 to TRBJ1-4; 7 bases align to TRBD1. Losses at the gene ends were 4 bases for V and 8 bases for J; bases not matched to a gene: 14. Germline CDR1 is SGDLS and CDR2 is YYNGEE. CDR3 length: 16 residues. The CDR3 reads CASSLTPGTVNEKLFF. CDR3 DNA sequence: TGTGCCAGCAGCCTAACACCCGGGACAGTTAACGAAAAACTGTTTTTT.

The chain couples TRBV5-1 to TRBJ1-1; perhaps TRBD1 as D (5 bases). Germline V CDR1 and CDR2: SGHRS, YFSETQ. This CDR3 spans 15 amino acids. V lost 2 bases and J 3 bases, leaving 14 bases between the germline ends. In DNA form, the CDR3 reads TGCGCCAGCAGCTTAAATAGGGGAATGGACACTGAAGCTTTCTTT. Amino acid sequence: CASSLNRGMDTEAFF.

The chain uses TRBV10-3 and TRBJ2-2, with TRBD2 matching over 14 bases. The CDR3 runs to 15 residues. The J segment lost 4 bases and the V segment lost 7 bases, leaving 2 bases of the junction unmatched. The germline gives CDR1 ENHRY, CDR2 SYGVKD. DNA of the CDR3: TGTGCCATCATGGGGACTAGCGGGGGCACCGGGGAGCTGTTTTTT. Translating gives CAIMGTSGGTGELFF.

The V and J genes are TRBV7-2 and TRBJ1-1; 7 positions match TRBD1. CDR3 length: 16 amino acids. Germline loops: CDR1 SGHTA, CDR2 FQGNSA. V was pared by 5 bases and J by 0 bases, with 9 bases of the junction left unmatched. The DNA for the CDR3 is TGTGCCAGCAGCCTTGACAGGGTACCAATGAACACTGAAGCTTTCTTT. Translation gives CASSLDRVPMNTEAFF.

The V gene is TRBV11-2, the J gene TRBJ1-6; 8 bases fit TRBD1. Trimming removed 4 bases from V and 9 bases from J; junction bases left unmatched: 11. This CDR3 contains 16 residues. The germline V gene has CDR1 SGHAT and CDR2 FQNNGV. The CDR3 nucleotides are TGTGCCAGCAGCTACCTGGGCAGGGGGCTGGTTTCACCCCTCCACTTT. Amino acid sequence: CASSYLGRGLVSPLHF.

The rearrangement links TRBV6-5 to TRBJ1-1; TRBD1 aligns across 7 bases. Germline V gene lookup returns CDR1 MNHEY and CDR2 SVGAGI. The V gene end was trimmed by 7 bases and the J gene end by 1 base; junction bases not matched to a gene: 9. CDR3 length: 15 residues. The CDR3 loop reads CASIPTGTENTEAFF. The DNA of the CDR3 is TGTGCCAGCATTCCGACCGGGACAGAGAACACTGAAGCTTTCTTT.

The rearrangement links TRBV5-1 to TRBJ1-2, with 9 bases lining up with TRBD1. The germline V gene encodes CDR1 SGHRS and CDR2 YFSETQ. The CDR3 length is 14 residues. V was pared by 1 base and J by 4 bases, with 2 bases of the junction left unmatched. CDR3 region: CASSLTGGGYGYTF. For the CDR3, the DNA is TGCGCCAGCAGCTTGACAGGGGGCGGCTATGGCTACACCTTC.

This chain uses TRBV7-6 with TRBJ1-1, with D perhaps TRBD1 (5 bases). V lost 6 bases, J lost 4 bases, and 12 bases lay in between. The germline gives CDR1 SGHVS, CDR2 FNYEAQ. This CDR3 has 13 amino acids. CDR3 sequence (DNA): TGTGCCAGCAGTCCCGTGGGGGGCACTGAAGCTTTCTTT. Its translation: CASSPVGGTEAFF.